This T cell receptor (beta chain) was captured by sequencing in a study of T cells in Graves' hyperthyroidism and ophthalmopathy. Study conclusions and caveats: A model of 13 V-J pairs discriminated ophthalmopathy from stable hyperthyroidism. Ophthalmopathy onset followed model prediction by a median approximately 7 months. Blood also carried most thyroid clonotypes expanded above 0.001.

The CDR3 loop spans 14 amino acids. V lost 5 bases to trimming and J lost 3 bases; unmatched junction nucleotides: 8. Germline CDR1 reads DFQATT; CDR2 reads SNEGSKA (reference sequence). TCR beta CDR3 region amplification was performed from RNA transcripts. First-round RT-PCR targeting the TCR CDR3 was performed with the HTBI primer set. TCRdb redid the calling of the multiplex PCR reads with MiXCR, one entry per CDR3 protein. Counted here are about 380,000 distinct CDR3 sequences, about 13% occurring once; the ten biggest clones make up around 21%. Concerning this clonotype itself: Its target is unknown.

Sampled blood dates from first hyperthyroidism diagnosis, and it precedes any ophthalmopathy symptoms. The receptor comes from a man aged 25 to 40 with Graves' hyperthyroidism that later progressed to Graves' ophthalmopathy. What was sequenced was blood. This chain joins TRBV20-1 and TRBJ2-3; 7 bases agree with TRBD2. CDR3 sequence (DNA): TGCAGTGCTCAAAGCTGGGGGGGGACAGATACGCAGTATTTT. Its translation is CSAQSWGGTDTQYF.